This TCR beta chain was captured by sequencing in a study of blood T cell repertoires in COVID-19. Study summary: Researchers got acute and convalescent COVID-19 samples from the United States, Italy and Spain. PBMCs, B-cell-depleted T cells, or T cells were the source of the cDNA or gDNA that made up the material.

The table came from immunoSEQ multiplex PCR; TCRdb's copy has only in-frame clones and leaves some out. Among around 190,000 clones, roughly nine tenths were seen once, and the ten largest hold around 20%. The J segment lost 5 bases and the V segment lost 1 base, leaving 15 bases of the junction unmatched. Per the germline V gene, CDR1 is KGHSH and CDR2 is LQKENI. The CDR3 is made up of 18 amino acids. This sequence originates from a man between 65 and 79 years old with active or convalescent COVID-19. V usage is TRBV18 and J usage is TRBJ2-3, with TRBD1 matching 7 bases. The specimen sequenced was peripheral blood. The CDR3 loop is CASSPHPPGQPVGDTQYF. The CDR3 DNA follows: TGTGCCAGCTCACCACACCCTCCGGGACAGCCCGTCGGAGATACGCAGTATTTT.